This T cell receptor beta chain was captured in a study of T-cell memory formation after mild COVID-19. Background on the study: Largely donor-specific sequence clusters came from a couple of donors.

TCRdb fed the 5' RACE reads into MiXCR, producing one record per CDR3 protein. Of around 400,000 distinct CDR3 sequences in the sample, more than 20% are singletons; the top ten hold 8.5% to 9%. The CDR3 consists of 15 residues. Germline loops: CDR1 MNHEY, CDR2 SMNVEV (reference sequence). Trimming pared 5 bases from V and 4 bases from J, leaving 17 bases between. The chain joins TRBV27 to TRBJ1-2; D remains ambiguous. The sequence was collected from an adult woman who had mild COVID-19 (a few samples of this study predate the infection). Cell type and time point are not known. The specimen was PBMCs or a T cell subset sorted from them (not recorded which). The CDR3 loop reads CASSPAGAAFYGYTF. The CDR3 coding sequence is TGTGCCAGCAGTCCTGCCGGAGCGGCATTCTATGGCTACACCTTC.